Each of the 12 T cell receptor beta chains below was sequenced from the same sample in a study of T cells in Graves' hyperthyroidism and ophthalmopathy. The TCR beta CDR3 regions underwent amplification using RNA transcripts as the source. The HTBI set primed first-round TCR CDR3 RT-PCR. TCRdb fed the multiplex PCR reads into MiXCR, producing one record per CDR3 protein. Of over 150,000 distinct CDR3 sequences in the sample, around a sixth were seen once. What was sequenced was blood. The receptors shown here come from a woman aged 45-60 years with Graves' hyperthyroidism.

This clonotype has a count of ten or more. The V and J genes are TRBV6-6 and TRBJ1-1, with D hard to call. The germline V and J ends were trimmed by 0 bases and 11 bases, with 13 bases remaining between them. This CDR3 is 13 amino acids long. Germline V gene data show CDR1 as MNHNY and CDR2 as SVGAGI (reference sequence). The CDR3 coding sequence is TGTGCCAGCAGTTACTCAGAGAGGGTGGTGGCTTTCTTT. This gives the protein CASSYSERVVAFF.

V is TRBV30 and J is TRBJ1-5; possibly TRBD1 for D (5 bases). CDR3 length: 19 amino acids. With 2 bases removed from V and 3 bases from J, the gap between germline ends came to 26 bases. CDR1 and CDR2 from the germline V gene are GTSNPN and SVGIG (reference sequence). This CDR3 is CAWSTPKTRRWGDNQPQHF. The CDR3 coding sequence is TGTGCCTGGAGTACCCCTAAGACGCGGAGGTGGGGCGACAATCAGCCCCAGCATTTT. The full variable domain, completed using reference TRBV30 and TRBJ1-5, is SQTIHQWPATLVQPVGSPLSLECTVEGTSNPNLYWYRQAAGRGLQLLFYSVGIGQISSEVPQNLSASRPQDRQFILSSKKLLLSDSGFYLCAWSTPKTRRWGDNQPQHFGDGTRLSIL.

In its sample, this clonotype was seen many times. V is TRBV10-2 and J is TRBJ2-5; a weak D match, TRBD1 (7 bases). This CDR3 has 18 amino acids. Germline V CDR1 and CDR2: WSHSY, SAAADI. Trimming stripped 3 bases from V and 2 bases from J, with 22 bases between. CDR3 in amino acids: CASSDGQGGSRRQETQYF. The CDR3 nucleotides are TGCGCCAGCAGTGATGGGCAGGGGGGCTCGCGACGACAAGAGACCCAGTACTTC.

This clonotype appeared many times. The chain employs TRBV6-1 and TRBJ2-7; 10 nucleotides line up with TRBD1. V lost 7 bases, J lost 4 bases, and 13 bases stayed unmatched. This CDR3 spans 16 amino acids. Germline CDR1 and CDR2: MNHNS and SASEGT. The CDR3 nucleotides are TGTGCCAGCACCTCAATGCCGGGACAGGGGTTGTACGAGCAGTACTTC. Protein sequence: CASTSMPGQGLYEQYF.

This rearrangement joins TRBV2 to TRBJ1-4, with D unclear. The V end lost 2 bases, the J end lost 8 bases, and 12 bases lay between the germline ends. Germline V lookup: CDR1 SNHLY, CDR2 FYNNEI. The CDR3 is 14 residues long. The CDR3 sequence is CASSERQLGEKLFF. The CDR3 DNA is TGTGCCAGCAGTGAAAGGCAGTTGGGGGAAAAACTGTTTTTT.

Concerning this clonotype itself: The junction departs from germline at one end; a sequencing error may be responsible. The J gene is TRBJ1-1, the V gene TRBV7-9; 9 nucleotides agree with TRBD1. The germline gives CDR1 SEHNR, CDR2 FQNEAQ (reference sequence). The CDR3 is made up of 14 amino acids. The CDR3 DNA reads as TGTGCCAGCAGAATAGGACAGGGGAACACTGAAGCTTCCTTT. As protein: CASRIGQGNTEASF. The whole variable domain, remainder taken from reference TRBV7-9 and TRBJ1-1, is DTGVSQNPRHKITKRGQNVTFRCDPISEHNRLYWYRQTLGQGPEFLTYFQNEAQLEKSRLLSDRFSAERPKGSFSTLEIQRTEQGDSAMYLCASRIGQGNTEASFGQGTRLTVV.

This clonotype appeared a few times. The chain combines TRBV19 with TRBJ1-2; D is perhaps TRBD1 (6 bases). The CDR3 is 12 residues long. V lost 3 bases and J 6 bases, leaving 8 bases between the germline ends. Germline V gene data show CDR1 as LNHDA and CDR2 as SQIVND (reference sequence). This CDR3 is CASSIGGDGYTF. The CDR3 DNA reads TGTGCCAGTAGTATCGGGGGCGATGGCTACACCTTC.

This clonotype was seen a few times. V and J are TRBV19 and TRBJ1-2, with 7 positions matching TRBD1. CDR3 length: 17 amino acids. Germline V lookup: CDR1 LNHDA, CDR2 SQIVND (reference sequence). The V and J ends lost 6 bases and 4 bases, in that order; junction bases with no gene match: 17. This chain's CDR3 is CASSHRQGQRVGYGYTF. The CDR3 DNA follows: TGTGCCAGTAGCCACCGACAGGGACAGAGAGTAGGCTATGGCTACACCTTC.

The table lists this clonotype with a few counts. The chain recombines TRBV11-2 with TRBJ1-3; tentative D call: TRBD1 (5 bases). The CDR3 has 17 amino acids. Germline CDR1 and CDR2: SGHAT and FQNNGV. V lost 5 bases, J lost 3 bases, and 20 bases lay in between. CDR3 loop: CASSVTNTGNLGNTIYF. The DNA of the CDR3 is TGTGCCAGCAGCGTTACGAACACAGGAAACCTTGGAAACACCATATATTTT.

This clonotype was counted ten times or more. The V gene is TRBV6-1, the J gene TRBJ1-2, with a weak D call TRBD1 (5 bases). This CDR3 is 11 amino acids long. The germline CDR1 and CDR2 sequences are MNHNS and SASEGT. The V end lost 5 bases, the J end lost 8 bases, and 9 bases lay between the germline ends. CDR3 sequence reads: CASSPGLGYTF. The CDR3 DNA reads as TGTGCCAGCAGTCCAGGGCTCGGCTACACCTTC.

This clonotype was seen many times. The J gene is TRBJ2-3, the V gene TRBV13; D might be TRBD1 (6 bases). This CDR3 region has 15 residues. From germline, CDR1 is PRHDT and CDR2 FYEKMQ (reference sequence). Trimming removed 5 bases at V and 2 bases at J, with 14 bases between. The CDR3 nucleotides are TGTGCCAGCAGCCAGGGGACGGCTGACACAGATACGCAGTATTTT. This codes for CASSQGTADTDTQYF.

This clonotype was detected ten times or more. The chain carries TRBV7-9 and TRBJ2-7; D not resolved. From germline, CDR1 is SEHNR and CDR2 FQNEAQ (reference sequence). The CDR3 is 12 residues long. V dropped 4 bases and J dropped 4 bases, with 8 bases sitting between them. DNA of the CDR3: TGTGCCAGCAGCTCGACACGTTACGAGCAGTACTTC. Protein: CASSSTRYEQYF.